Presented here are 20 T cell receptor beta chains from one specimen sequenced in a study of HIV-infected children after antiretroviral therapy interruption. The TCR library was built from RNA with a 3' RACE protocol and unique molecular identifiers. A single record per CDR3 protein comes from TCRdb applying MiXCR to the 3' RACE reads. The data hold about 50,000 distinct CDR3 sequences, with around 4.1% observed a single time. Treatment given: PENTA 11 planned treatment interruption arm or continuous ART arm. Sequencing was performed on CD45RA+ CD4+ T cells from PBMCs, pooled from several time points, taken from a donor given antiretroviral therapy, either interrupted or continuous. Subset indicated: naive CD4+ CD45RA+ CD45RO- T cells. Receptor source: a pool of human donors with HIV.

Ten or more counts support this clonotype. The rearrangement joins TRBV27 to TRBJ2-7; 8 bases are shared with TRBD2. This CDR3 has 16 residues. V trimming: 5 bases; J trimming: 9 bases; junction bases outside the gene matches: 18. Germline V gives CDR1 MNHEY, CDR2 SMNVEV (reference sequence). The CDR3 nucleotides read TGTGCCAGCAGTAATCTAGGAGCGGGGGCCCACGGCGTGCAGTACTTC. This translates into CASSNLGAGAHGVQYF.

This clonotype has ten or more counts. The rearrangement joins TRBV7-2 to TRBJ2-1; tentative D call: TRBD1 (7 bases). Germline values: CDR1 SGHTA, CDR2 FQGNSA. The CDR3 loop spans 15 amino acids. Trimming cost V 3 bases and J 4 bases, with 13 bases left between them. This CDR3 reads CASSFQGGDYNEQFF. CDR3 coding DNA: TGTGCCAGCAGCTTTCAGGGGGGCGATTACAATGAGCAGTTCTTC.

This clonotype was observed at least ten times. The chain links TRBV28 to TRBJ1-1, with 10 bases identical to TRBD1. Germline assignment: CDR1 MDHEN and CDR2 SYDVKM. The V segment lost 5 bases and the J segment 1 base; nucleotides outside the gene matches: 7. The CDR3 loop spans 16 amino acids. For the CDR3, the DNA is TGTGCCAGCAGTCCCCGACAGGGGGCTGCGAACACTGAAGCTTTCTTT. This sequence encodes CASSPRQGAANTEAFF.

This clonotype was observed a few times. This chain connects TRBV25-1 to TRBJ2-2; maybe TRBD1 (5 bases). The V gene's germline CDR1 is MGHDK and CDR2 SYGVNS. V shed 7 bases and J shed 5 bases, with 14 bases lying between them. CDR3 length: 14 amino acids. The CDR3 loop reads CASKGAGRTGELFF. CDR3 bases: TGTGCCAGCAAAGGGGCAGGACGGACCGGGGAGCTGTTTTTT.

This clonotype is labeled as medium-sized. The rearrangement links TRBV7-9 to TRBJ1-5; no reliable D call. The CDR3 totals 14 residues. V was shortened by 1 base and J by 6 bases, with 10 bases between the two germline ends. The germline CDR1 and CDR2 sequences are SEHNR and FQNEAQ (reference sequence). The CDR3 nucleotides are TGTGCCAGCAGCTTAGGACGCAGTGGTCAGCCCCAGCATTTT. It translates to CASSLGRSGQPQHF.

This clonotype appeared many times. The J gene is TRBJ2-1, the V gene TRBV20-1; no definite D call. Germline V gene lookup returns CDR1 DFQATT and CDR2 SNEGSKA (reference sequence). The CDR3 is 13 amino acids. V was pared by 5 bases and J by 0 bases, with 8 bases between. The DNA of the CDR3 is TGCAGTGCTCCCGTTTTCTCCTACAATGAGCAGTTCTTC. Its protein is CSAPVFSYNEQFF.

This clonotype occurred many times. CDR3 in DNA: TGTGCCAGCAGTTTCACCCCCTATTTTACTAGCGGGGGGGGATACGAGCAGTACTTC. It translates to CASSFTPYFTSGGGYEQYF. The chain couples TRBV28 to TRBJ2-7; 13 positions match TRBD2. J lost 4 bases, V lost 3 bases, and 15 bases had no gene match. The CDR3 is 19 amino acids. Per the germline V gene, CDR1 is MDHEN and CDR2 is SYDVKM.

This clonotype was counted ten times or more. The chain combines TRBV6-1 with TRBJ1-3, with no clear D. Germline CDR1 reads MNHNS; CDR2 reads SASEGT. The CDR3 runs 16 residues. V was pared by 0 bases and J by 0 bases, with 9 bases between. The CDR3 is CASSEALGSSGNTIYF. As DNA, the CDR3 is TGTGCCAGCAGTGAAGCGCTTGGATCCTCTGGAAACACCATATATTTT.

This clonotype has at least ten counts. The chain employs TRBV27 and TRBJ2-7; perhaps TRBD1 as D (6 bases). Germline lookup yields CDR1 MNHEY and CDR2 SMNVEV (reference sequence). The CDR3 sequence is 15 residues long. Deletions cut 2 bases from V and 6 bases from J, with 17 bases between. CDR3 DNA sequence: TGTGCCAGCAGTTTAGAGGGACACCGGTCGGGCGAGCAGTACTTC. Translated, it gives CASSLEGHRSGEQYF.

This clonotype was seen a few times. The rearrangement joins TRBV28 to TRBJ2-4, with D uncertain. The CDR3 sequence is 14 residues long. V was cut by 3 bases and J by 4 bases, with 10 bases left in between. Germline loops: CDR1 MDHEN, CDR2 SYDVKM. The CDR3 coding sequence is TGTGCCAGCAGTTTGGGTCAGGATAAAAACATTCAGTACTTC. This sequence encodes CASSLGQDKNIQYF.

This clonotype appeared many times. The genes are TRBV19 and TRBJ2-2; D is undetermined. Between the trimmed V and J ends, which lost 7 bases and 5 bases, there was a span of 17 bases. CDR1 is LNHDA and CDR2 is SQIVND in the germline V gene (reference sequence). The CDR3 loop spans 15 amino acids. CDR3 sequence (DNA): TGTGCCAGTACCCACGTCCAGACACTAACCGGGGAGCTGTTTTTT. It yields the protein CASTHVQTLTGELFF. Full variable domain (missing parts from reference TRBV19 and TRBJ2-2): DGGITQSPKYLFRKEGQNVTLSCEQNLNHDAMYWYRQDPGQGLRLIYYSQIVNDFQKGDIAEGYSVSREKKESFPLTVTSAQKNPTAFYLCASTHVQTLTGELFFGEGSRLTVL.

This clonotype was seen ten or more times. The rearrangement joins TRBV29-1 to TRBJ2-5; D is undetermined. The CDR3 length is 11 residues. The germline CDR1 and CDR2 sequences are SQVTM and ANQGSEA. V was cut by 7 bases and J by 2 bases, with 8 bases left in between. CDR3 nucleotides: TGCAGCGCCCTACTGCAAGAGACCCAGTACTTC. This sequence encodes CSALLQETQYF.

Ten or more counts support this clonotype. This CDR3 reads CASREREKLFF. CDR3 in DNA: TGTGCCAGCAGAGAAAGGGAAAAACTGTTTTTT. The chain employs TRBV2 and TRBJ1-4, with D uncertain. CDR1 is SNHLY, CDR2 FYNNEI, per germline. Trimming removed 6 bases at V and 8 bases at J, with 7 bases between. This CDR3 comprises 11 residues.

This clonotype was observed at least ten times. The CDR3 coding sequence is TGCAGTGCTAGGTCCCCCATGGAAGAGCAGTTCTTC. Protein sequence: CSARSPMEEQFF. The chain links TRBV20-1 to TRBJ2-1; D unclear. This CDR3 comprises 12 residues. Trimming shortened V by 3 bases and J by 10 bases, and 13 bases separated the two germline ends. CDR1 is DFQATT and CDR2 is SNEGSKA in the germline V gene (reference sequence).

The sample holds many counts of this clonotype. V and J are TRBV10-3 and TRBJ1-5, with D perhaps matching TRBD1 (6 bases). Germline lookup yields CDR1 ENHRY and CDR2 SYGVKD. Between the trimmed V and J ends, which lost 6 bases and 6 bases, there was a span of 15 bases. The CDR3 has 14 residues. CDR3 coding DNA: TGTGCCATCAGAGGGGGTAGAGACGGTCAGCCCCAGCATTTT. Encoded protein: CAIRGGRDGQPQHF.

This clonotype has a count of ten or more. The CDR3 reads CASSFNGWENTEAFF. CDR3 sequence (DNA): TGTGCCAGCAGCTTCAACGGCTGGGAGAACACTGAAGCTTTCTTT. The rearrangement uses TRBV5-6 and TRBJ1-1; D gene uncertain. Germline V gene lookup returns CDR1 SGHDT and CDR2 YYEEEE. The CDR3 consists of 15 residues. V was trimmed by 2 bases and J by 1 base, leaving 12 bases between them.

This clonotype was counted ten times or more. The chain has TRBV20-1 and TRBJ2-3, with TRBD2 matching over 11 bases. The V and J ends lost 1 base and 4 bases, in that order; junction bases with no gene match: 7. CDR3 length equals 16 residues. Germline V gene sequence: CDR1 DFQATT, CDR2 SNEGSKA (reference sequence). CDR3 sequence reads: CSARGVAGGPADTQYF. The CDR3 bases are TGCAGTGCTAGAGGCGTAGCGGGGGGGCCAGCAGATACGCAGTATTTT.

At least ten counts were recorded for this clonotype. The CDR3 sequence is CASKRGTNNEQFF. The CDR3, as DNA: TGTGCCAGCAAACGGGGGACCAACAATGAGCAGTTCTTC. The chain couples TRBV2 to TRBJ2-1, with a tentative D call TRBD2 (6 bases). The CDR3 is made up of 13 amino acids. The germline V gene has CDR1 SNHLY and CDR2 FYNNEI. V was cut by 7 bases and J by 5 bases, with 12 bases left in between.

This clonotype was observed at least ten times. V gene TRBV5-1 combines with J gene TRBJ1-2; D not resolved. Looked up from germline, CDR1 is SGHRS and CDR2 is YFSETQ. There are 16 residues in the CDR3. The germline V and J ends were trimmed by 3 bases and 2 bases, with 17 bases remaining between them. Written as DNA, the CDR3 is TGCGCCAGCAGCTCGGGCGAACAGTACCTCAACTATGGCTACACCTTC. It codes for CASSSGEQYLNYGYTF.

This clonotype was seen at least ten times. The chain joins TRBV27 to TRBJ1-2; a weak D match, TRBD1 (6 bases). Per the germline V gene, CDR1 is MNHEY and CDR2 is SMNVEV (reference sequence). The CDR3 covers 16 residues. Between the trimmed V and J ends, which lost 5 bases and 3 bases, there was a span of 19 bases. This CDR3 reads CASSQLGQSGHYGYTF. The CDR3 DNA sequence: TGTGCCAGCAGTCAGCTAGGACAGTCTGGCCACTATGGCTACACCTTC.